This TCR beta chain was sequenced for a study of blood T cell repertoires in COVID-19 (TCRdb year 2020). Regarding the study in general: Samples covering the acute and convalescent phases of COVID-19 were provided by collaborators in the United States, Italy and Spain. The prospective study material was composed of cDNA or gDNA derived from T cells, B-cell-depleted T cells, or PBMCs. Subjects who had been exposed to COVID-19, were actively infected with it, or had recovered from it provided the deeply sampled blood TCRbeta repertoires that made up the dataset. The repertoires were made available in a free public database intended to serve as a resource for research on the immune response to SARS-CoV-2. Samples came from the ongoing ImmuneRACE study (first 160 participants) plus 1,254 subjects from 6 global collaborators. Nearly every sample came with metadata listing a de-identified subject ID, COVID-19 status, age in years and sex. Where available, HLA class I and class II types were obtained from metadata supplied by the sample provider rather than from assay-based typing. The study at large found these results: The amount of clinical and demographic metadata varied by source and participant and was provided uncurated.

Comments on this clone: The antigen this receptor binds is unknown. Per-nucleotide qualities are absent, and no much larger clonotype sits a single base away.

TCRbeta CDR3 regions were amplified from genomic DNA using the immunoSEQ Assay, a bias-controlled multiplex PCR. The paper's processing steps were these. The number of nucleated cells in each sample was estimated from the amplification of reference gene primers within the assay. To quantify the absolute abundance of each unique TCRbeta CDR3 rearrangement, sequence reads were collapsed and filtered. For each sample, productive Simpson clonality was calculated as the square root of Simpson's diversity index over productive rearrangements. This immuneACCESS table, as held by TCRdb, lists in-frame sequences with V and J called but not all clones. Of the missing ones, under half trace to an unresolved V gene in checked studies; the others have no known cause. Clone size and the V and J calls come from that table; the DNA yielded D and trimming. This sample holds some 240,000 clones; around 83% were observed only once. The ten largest clones represent more than 1.5% of the sample.

Samples from volunteer blood donors who had recovered from COVID-19 were contributed by a second Seattle source. Whole blood was collected in K2EDTA tubes by collaborating institutions according to the institutions' own protocols. For TCRbeta analysis, collaborators shipped samples as frozen whole blood, isolated PBMCs, or DNA extracted from either of those sample types. This sequence originates from a woman between 35 and 50 years old who had recovered from COVID-19. The specimen was peripheral blood.

The nucleotides are TGTGCCAGCAGTCCAGGGGGAGAAGCTTTCTTT. The resulting protein is CASSPGGEAFF. The sequence joins TRBV28 to TRBJ1-1; the junction holds 7 bases that match TRBD1. There are 11 amino acids in the CDR3, from cysteine to phenylalanine inclusive. Here the CDR3 DNA is all that survives: 33 bases in frame from base 1. As encoded in the germline V gene, CDR1 is MDHEN while CDR2 is SYDVKM. After removal of 5 bases from V and 8 bases from J, the junction retains 2 bases not matched to a gene.